This T cell receptor beta chain appears in the sequencing data of a study of blood T cell repertoires in COVID-19. Whole-study context: Whether acute or convalescent, the COVID-19 samples came from the United States, Italy and Spain. PBMCs, B-cell-depleted T cells, or T cells were the source of the cDNA or gDNA that made up the material.

The CDR3 is 16 residues long. Germline V gene sequence: CDR1 SGHRS, CDR2 YFSETQ. Trimming removed 0 bases from V and 4 bases from J; junction bases left unmatched: 6. Per the study methods: Scientists estimated how many nucleated cells there were by amplifying reference gene primers. Profiling relied on immunoSEQ multiplex PCR, and the TCRdb table lists in-frame clones only, not all of them. V and J calls and clone size are as listed in that table; D and trimming were resolved from the DNA. The data hold under 250,000 clones, with roughly three quarters observed a single time. Sequenced input: peripheral blood. The chain uses TRBV5-1 and TRBJ2-5; 10 nucleotides match TRBD2. The receptor's source is a woman in her forties with COVID-19, enrolled during active disease. The CDR3 DNA is TGCGCCAGCAGCTTGGGTAGCGGGGGGCCCCGAGAGACCCAGTACTTC. It specifies CASSLGSGGPRETQYF.